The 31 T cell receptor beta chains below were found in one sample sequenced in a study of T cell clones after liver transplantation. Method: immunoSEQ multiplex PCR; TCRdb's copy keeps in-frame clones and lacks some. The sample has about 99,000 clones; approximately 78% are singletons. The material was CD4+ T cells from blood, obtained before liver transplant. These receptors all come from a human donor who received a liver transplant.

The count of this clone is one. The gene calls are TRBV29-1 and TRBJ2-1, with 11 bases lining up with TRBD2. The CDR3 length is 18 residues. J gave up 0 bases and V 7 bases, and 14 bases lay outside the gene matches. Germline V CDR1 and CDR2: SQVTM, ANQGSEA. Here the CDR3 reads CSAAPGLAAMSSYNEQFF. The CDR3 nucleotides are TGCAGCGCTGCCCCGGGACTAGCGGCCATGAGCTCCTACAATGAGCAGTTCTTC.

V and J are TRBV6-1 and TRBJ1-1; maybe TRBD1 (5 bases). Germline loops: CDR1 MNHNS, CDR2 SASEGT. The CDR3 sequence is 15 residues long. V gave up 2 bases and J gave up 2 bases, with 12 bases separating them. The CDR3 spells CASSEIDSRNTEAFF. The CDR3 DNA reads TGTGCCAGCAGTGAAATCGACAGCCGAAACACTGAAGCTTTCTTT.

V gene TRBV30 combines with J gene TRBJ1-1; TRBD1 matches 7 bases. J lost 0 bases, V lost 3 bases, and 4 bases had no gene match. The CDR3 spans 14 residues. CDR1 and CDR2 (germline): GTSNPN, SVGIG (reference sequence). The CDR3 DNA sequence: TGTGCCTGGAGCCAGGGGGGGATGAACACTGAAGCTTTCTTT. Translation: CAWSQGGMNTEAFF.

The CDR3 sequence: CAWSLTSQETQYF. DNA of the CDR3: TGTGCCTGGAGTCTAACTTCCCAAGAGACCCAGTACTTC. This chain joins TRBV30 and TRBJ2-5, with D hard to call. The CDR3 spans 13 residues. V was trimmed by 2 bases and J by 1 base, leaving 8 bases between them. Germline CDR1 is GTSNPN and CDR2 is SVGIG (reference sequence).

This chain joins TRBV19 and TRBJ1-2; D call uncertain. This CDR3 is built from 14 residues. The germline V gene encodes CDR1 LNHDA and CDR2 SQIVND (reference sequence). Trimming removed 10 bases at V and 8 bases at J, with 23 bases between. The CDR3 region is CATQQVGNSLGYTF. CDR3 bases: TGTGCCACCCAGCAGGTTGGTAACAGCCTAGGCTACACCTTC.

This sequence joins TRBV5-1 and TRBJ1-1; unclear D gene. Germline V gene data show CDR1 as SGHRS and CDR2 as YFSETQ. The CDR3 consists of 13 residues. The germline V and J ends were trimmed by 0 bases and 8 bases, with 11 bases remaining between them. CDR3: CASSLEFVTEAFF. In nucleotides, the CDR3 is TGCGCCAGCAGCTTGGAGTTCGTCACCGAAGCTTTCTTT.

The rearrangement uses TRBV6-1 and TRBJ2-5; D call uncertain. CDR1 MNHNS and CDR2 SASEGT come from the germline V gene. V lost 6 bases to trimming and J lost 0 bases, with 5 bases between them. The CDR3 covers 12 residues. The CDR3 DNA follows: TGTGCCAGCAGCCAGTACCAAGAGACCCAGTACTTC. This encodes CASSQYQETQYF.

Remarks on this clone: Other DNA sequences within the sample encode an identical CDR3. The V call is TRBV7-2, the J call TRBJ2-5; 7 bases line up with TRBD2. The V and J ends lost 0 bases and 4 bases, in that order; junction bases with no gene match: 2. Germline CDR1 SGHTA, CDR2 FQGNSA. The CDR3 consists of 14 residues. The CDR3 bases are TGTGCCAGCAGCTTAGCTGGCGGGGGAGAGACCCAGTACTTC. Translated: CASSLAGGGETQYF.

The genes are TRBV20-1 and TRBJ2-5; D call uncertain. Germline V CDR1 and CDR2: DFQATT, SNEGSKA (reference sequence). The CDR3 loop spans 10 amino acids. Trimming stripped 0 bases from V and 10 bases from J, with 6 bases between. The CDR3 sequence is CSARDTFQYF. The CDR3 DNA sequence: TGCAGTGCTAGAGACACTTTCCAGTACTTC.

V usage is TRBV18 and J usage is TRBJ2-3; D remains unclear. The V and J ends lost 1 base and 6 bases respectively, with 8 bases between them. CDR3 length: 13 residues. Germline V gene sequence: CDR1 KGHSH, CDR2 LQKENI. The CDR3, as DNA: TGTGCCAGCTCACCACGGCAGGCTGATACGCAGTATTTT. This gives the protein CASSPRQADTQYF.

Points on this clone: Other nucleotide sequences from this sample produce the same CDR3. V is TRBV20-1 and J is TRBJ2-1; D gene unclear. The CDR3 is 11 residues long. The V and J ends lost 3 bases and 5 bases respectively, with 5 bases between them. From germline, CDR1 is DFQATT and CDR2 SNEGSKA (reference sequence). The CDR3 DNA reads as TGCAGTGCTAGGGGTCACAATGAGCAGTTCTTC. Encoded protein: CSARGHNEQFF.

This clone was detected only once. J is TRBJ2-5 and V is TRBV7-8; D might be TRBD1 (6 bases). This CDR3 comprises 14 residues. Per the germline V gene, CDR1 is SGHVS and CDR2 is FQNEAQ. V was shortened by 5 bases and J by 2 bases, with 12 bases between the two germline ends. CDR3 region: CASSIGTLQETQYF. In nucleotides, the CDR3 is TGTGCCAGCAGCATCGGGACATTACAAGAGACCCAGTACTTC.

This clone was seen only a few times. DNA for the CDR3: TGCGCCAGTTCCGTCGAGGGTCGCTCCTACAATGAGCAGTTCTTC. Translation gives CASSVEGRSYNEQFF. J is TRBJ2-1 and V is TRBV4-3; D is possibly TRBD2 (5 bases). Trimming stripped 9 bases from V and 0 bases from J, with 15 bases between. The CDR3 has 15 residues. Germline values: CDR1 LGHNA, CDR2 YSLEER.

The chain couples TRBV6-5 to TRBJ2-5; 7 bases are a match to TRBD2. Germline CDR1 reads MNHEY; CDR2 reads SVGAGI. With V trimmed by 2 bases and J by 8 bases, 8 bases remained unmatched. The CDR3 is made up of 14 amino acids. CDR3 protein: CASSYGTNPSTQYF. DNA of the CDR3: TGTGCCAGCAGTTACGGGACTAATCCCAGCACCCAGTACTTC.

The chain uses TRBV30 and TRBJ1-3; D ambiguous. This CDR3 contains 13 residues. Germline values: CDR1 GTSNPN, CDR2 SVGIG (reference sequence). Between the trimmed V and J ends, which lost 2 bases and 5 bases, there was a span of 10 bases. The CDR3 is CAWSPLGRNTIYF. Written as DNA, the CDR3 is TGTGCCTGGAGTCCCCTAGGAAGAAACACCATATATTTT.

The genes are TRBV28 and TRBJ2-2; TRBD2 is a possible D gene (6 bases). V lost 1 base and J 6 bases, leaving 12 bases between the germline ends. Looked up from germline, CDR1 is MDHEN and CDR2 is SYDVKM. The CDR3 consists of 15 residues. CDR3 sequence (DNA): TGTGCCAGCAGTTTATCTACTAGCCAGGCCGGGGAGCTGTTTTTT. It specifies CASSLSTSQAGELFF. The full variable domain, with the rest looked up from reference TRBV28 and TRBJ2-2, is DVKVTQSSRYLVKRTGEKVFLECVQDMDHENMFWYRQDPGLGLRLIYFSYDVKMKEKGDIPEGYSVSREKKERFSLILESASTNQTSMYLCASSLSTSQAGELFFGEGSRLTVL.

CDR3 sequence (DNA): TGTGCCAGCAGCTTAGAAGGAGGGAGCAATCAGCCCCAGCATTTT. Translation gives CASSLEGGSNQPQHF. The chain combines TRBV7-2 with TRBJ1-5; D not certain. Deletions cut 1 base from V and 1 base from J, with 8 bases between. This CDR3 contains 15 residues. The germline CDR1 and CDR2 sequences are SGHTA and FQGNSA. The full variable domain, in which reference TRBV7-2 and TRBJ1-5 provide the parts outside the CDR3, is GAGVSQSPSNKVTEKGKDVELRCDPISGHTALYWYRQSLGQGLEFLIYFQGNSAPDKSGLPSDRFSAERTGGSVSTLTIQRTQQEDSAVYLCASSLEGGSNQPQHFGDGTRLSIL.

The CDR3 coding sequence is TGTGCCAGCAGTGCCTACAGGGCTGGCAATCAGCCCCAGCATTTT. Translation gives CASSAYRAGNQPQHF. This sequence joins TRBV27 and TRBJ1-5; a weak D match, TRBD1 (6 bases). This CDR3 has 15 amino acids. V shed 5 bases and J shed 2 bases, with 13 bases lying between them. CDR1 is MNHEY, CDR2 SMNVEV, per germline (reference sequence).

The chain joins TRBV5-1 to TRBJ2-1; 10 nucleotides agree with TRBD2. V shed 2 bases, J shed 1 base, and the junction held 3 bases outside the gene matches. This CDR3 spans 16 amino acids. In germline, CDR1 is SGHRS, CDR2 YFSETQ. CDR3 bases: TGCGCCAGCAGCTTCCTAGCGGGGGAATCCTACAATGAGCAGTTCTTC. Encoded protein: CASSFLAGESYNEQFF.

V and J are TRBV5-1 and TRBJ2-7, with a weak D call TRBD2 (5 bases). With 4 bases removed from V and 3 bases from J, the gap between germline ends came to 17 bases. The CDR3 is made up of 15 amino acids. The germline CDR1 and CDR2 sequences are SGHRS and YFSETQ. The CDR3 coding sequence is TGCGCCAGCAGCCCGCGGACTGCAACACTCTACGAGCAGTACTTC. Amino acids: CASSPRTATLYEQYF.

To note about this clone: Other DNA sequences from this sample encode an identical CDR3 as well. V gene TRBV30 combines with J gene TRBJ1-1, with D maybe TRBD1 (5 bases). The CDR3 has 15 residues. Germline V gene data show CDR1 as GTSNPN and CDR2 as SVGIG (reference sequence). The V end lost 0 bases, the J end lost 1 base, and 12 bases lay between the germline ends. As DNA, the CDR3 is TGTGCCTGGAGTGTACCCGGGACGCCGAACACTGAAGCTTTCTTT. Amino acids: CAWSVPGTPNTEAFF.

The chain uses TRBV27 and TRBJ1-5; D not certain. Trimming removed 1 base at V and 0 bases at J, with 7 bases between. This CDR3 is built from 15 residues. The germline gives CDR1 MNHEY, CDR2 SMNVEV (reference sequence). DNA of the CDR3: TGTGCCAGCAGTTTATTGCACCCTAGCAATCAGCCCCAGCATTTT. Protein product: CASSLLHPSNQPQHF.

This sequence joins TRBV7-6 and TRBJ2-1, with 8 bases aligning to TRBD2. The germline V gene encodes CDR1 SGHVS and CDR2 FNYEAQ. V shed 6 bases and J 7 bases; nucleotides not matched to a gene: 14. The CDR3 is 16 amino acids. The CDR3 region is CASSSLAGVMGNEQFF. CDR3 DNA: TGTGCCAGCAGTTCCCTAGCGGGTGTAATGGGGAATGAGCAGTTCTTC.

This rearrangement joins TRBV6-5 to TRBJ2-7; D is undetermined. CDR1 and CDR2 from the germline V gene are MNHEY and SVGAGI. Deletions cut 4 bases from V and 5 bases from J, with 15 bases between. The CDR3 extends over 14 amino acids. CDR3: CASSLVAGQNEQYF. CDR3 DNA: TGTGCCAGCAGTTTAGTCGCAGGCCAGAACGAGCAGTACTTC.

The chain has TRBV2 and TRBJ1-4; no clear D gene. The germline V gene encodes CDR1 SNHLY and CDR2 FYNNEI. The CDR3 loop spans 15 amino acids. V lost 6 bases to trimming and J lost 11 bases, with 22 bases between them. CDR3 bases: TGTGCCAGCAGGCCTGGAGGCACGGAAGGAAAGAAACTGTTTTTT. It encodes CASRPGGTEGKKLFF.

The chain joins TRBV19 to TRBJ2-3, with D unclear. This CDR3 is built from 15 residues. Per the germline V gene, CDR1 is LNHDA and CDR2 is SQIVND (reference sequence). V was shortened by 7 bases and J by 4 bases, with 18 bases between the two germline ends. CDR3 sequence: CASTREVGRSDTQYF. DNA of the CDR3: TGTGCCAGTACACGAGAGGTCGGCCGTTCAGATACGCAGTATTTT.

The CDR3 nucleotides are TGTGCCAGCAGTGAGACAGGGACGTGGCACGAGCAGTACTTC. Its protein is CASSETGTWHEQYF. V and J are TRBV25-1 and TRBJ2-7; TRBD1 aligns across 7 bases. CDR1 MGHDK and CDR2 SYGVNS come from the germline V gene. Losses at the gene ends were 3 bases for V and 5 bases for J; bases not matched to a gene: 7. CDR3 length: 14 amino acids.

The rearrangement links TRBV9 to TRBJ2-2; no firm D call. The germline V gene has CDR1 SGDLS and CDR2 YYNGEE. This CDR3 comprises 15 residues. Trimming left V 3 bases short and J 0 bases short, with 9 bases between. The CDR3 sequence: CASSGAETNTGELFF. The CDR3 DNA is TGTGCCAGCAGCGGGGCGGAGACGAACACCGGGGAGCTGTTTTTT.

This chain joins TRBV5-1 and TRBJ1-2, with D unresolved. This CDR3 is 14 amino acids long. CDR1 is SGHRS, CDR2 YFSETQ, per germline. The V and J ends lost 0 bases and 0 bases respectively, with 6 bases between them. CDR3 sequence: CASSLGHPNYGYTF. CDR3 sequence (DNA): TGCGCCAGCAGCTTGGGGCACCCTAACTATGGCTACACCTTC.

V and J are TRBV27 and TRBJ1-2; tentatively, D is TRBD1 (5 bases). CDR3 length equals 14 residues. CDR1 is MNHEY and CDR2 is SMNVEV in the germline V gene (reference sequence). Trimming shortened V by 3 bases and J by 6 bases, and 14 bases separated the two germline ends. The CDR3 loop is CASSFVGARDGYTF. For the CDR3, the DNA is TGTGCCAGCAGTTTTGTCGGGGCTCGGGATGGCTACACCTTC.

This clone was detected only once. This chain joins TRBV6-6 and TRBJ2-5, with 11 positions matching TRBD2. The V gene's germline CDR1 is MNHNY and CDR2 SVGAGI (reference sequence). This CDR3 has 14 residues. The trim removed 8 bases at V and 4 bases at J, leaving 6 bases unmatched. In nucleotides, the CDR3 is TGTGCCAGCGGAGGGACTAGCGGAATAGAGACCCAGTACTTC. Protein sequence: CASGGTSGIETQYF.